Below are 32 T cell receptor beta chains sequenced from a single sample in a study of blood T cell repertoires in COVID-19. Here immunoSEQ multiplex PCR was the method, and the copy in TCRdb shows in-frame clones only, minus some. The sample includes approximately 75,000 clones, 86% seen only once; the top ten take 6% to 6.5%. Sequencing used peripheral blood. Every receptor here comes from a man older than 75 with COVID-19, enrolled during active disease.

The chain links TRBV9 to TRBJ1-1, with D hard to call. Germline V gene data show CDR1 as SGDLS and CDR2 as YYNGEE. Trimming removed 4 bases from V and 1 base from J, with 14 bases in between. The CDR3 has 15 amino acids. The CDR3 loop is CASSPGRGKNTEAFF. In nucleotides, the CDR3 is TGTGCCAGCAGCCCTGGGAGAGGGAAGAACACTGAAGCTTTCTTT.

The chain has TRBV4-2 and TRBJ2-5; the D gene is possibly TRBD2 (6 bases). Germline assignment: CDR1 LGHNA and CDR2 YNFKEQ. The CDR3 runs to 16 residues. The V and J ends lost 1 base and 1 base respectively, with 13 bases between them. CDR3 sequence (DNA): TGTGCCAGCAGCCAAGCCGGCGTGGGAGGCCAAGAGACCCAGTACTTC. Protein product: CASSQAGVGGQETQYF.

The V call is TRBV2, the J call TRBJ2-5; D may be TRBD1 (6 bases). The germline V gene encodes CDR1 SNHLY and CDR2 FYNNEI. The V gene lost 1 base and the J gene lost 1 base, with 10 bases spanning the gap. This CDR3 is 15 amino acids long. The CDR3 is CASSEGAGAQETQYF. CDR3 bases: TGTGCCAGCAGTGAAGGGGCAGGGGCCCAAGAGACCCAGTACTTC.

V and J are TRBV4-1 and TRBJ1-1, with D perhaps matching TRBD1 (5 bases). Trimming left V 0 bases short and J 6 bases short, with 14 bases between. The CDR3 sequence is 15 residues long. Germline-derived CDR1 and CDR2 are MGHRA and YSYEKL. Written as DNA, the CDR3 is TGCGCCAGCAGCCAAGAACCAGGGTCCAACGCTGAAGCTTTCTTT. It encodes CASSQEPGSNAEAFF.

The J gene is TRBJ1-1, the V gene TRBV5-4, with a weak D call TRBD1 (5 bases). Trimming cost V 5 bases and J 6 bases, with 17 bases left between them. The CDR3 covers 14 residues. Per germline, CDR1 SGHNT and CDR2 YYREEE (reference sequence). The CDR3 loop reads CASRPAGESAEAFF. CDR3 sequence (DNA): TGTGCCAGCAGACCTGCGGGGGAGAGCGCTGAAGCTTTCTTT.

V usage is TRBV5-4 and J usage is TRBJ1-2; TRBD1 matches 7 bases. The CDR3 contains 14 residues. J was trimmed by 4 bases and V by 2 bases; bases with no gene match: 5. Germline loops: CDR1 SGHNT, CDR2 YYREEE (reference sequence). The chain's CDR3 is CASSLKGAAYGYTF. The CDR3 nucleotides are TGTGCCAGCAGCTTAAAGGGGGCGGCCTATGGCTACACCTTC.

The V call is TRBV28, the J call TRBJ1-1; 8 nucleotides agree with TRBD1. The germline V gene has CDR1 MDHEN and CDR2 SYDVKM. The trim removed 9 bases at V and 1 base at J, leaving 7 bases unmatched. The CDR3 totals 14 residues. CDR3 nucleotides: TGTGCCAGTTCACAGGGGGGGACGAACACTGAAGCTTTCTTT. Translated: CASSQGGTNTEAFF. Complete variable domain (other parts from reference TRBV28 and TRBJ1-1): DVKVTQSSRYLVKRTGEKVFLECVQDMDHENMFWYRQDPGLGLRLIYFSYDVKMKEKGDIPEGYSVSREKKERFSLILESASTNQTSMYLCASSQGGTNTEAFFGQGTRLTVV.

CDR3 loop: CASSINSGSNQPQHF. CDR3 in DNA: TGTGCCAGTAGTATTAACTCGGGAAGCAATCAGCCCCAGCATTTT. The rearrangement links TRBV19 to TRBJ1-5; no definite D call. The CDR3 has 15 residues. Between the trimmed V and J ends, which lost 3 bases and 1 base, there was a span of 10 bases. CDR1 is LNHDA and CDR2 is SQIVND in the germline V gene (reference sequence).

The chain joins TRBV20-1 to TRBJ1-1; D gene ambiguous. Germline V gives CDR1 DFQATT, CDR2 SNEGSKA (reference sequence). The CDR3 sequence is 10 residues long. The ends were cut back, 4 bases at V and 11 bases at J, with 11 bases in the middle. The CDR3 DNA sequence: TGCAGTGCTACCAGTTTGAGGGCTTTCTTT. Amino acids: CSATSLRAFF.

The table lists this clone with a count of one. The V gene is TRBV11-3, the J gene TRBJ2-4; D might be TRBD2 (6 bases). The germline gives CDR1 SGHNT, CDR2 YENEEA. This CDR3 comprises 16 residues. V lost 3 bases and J lost 0, with 12 bases in between. The DNA of the CDR3 is TGTGCCAGCAGCTTGAGGCGGGGATTAGCCAAAAACATTCAGTACTTC. This encodes CASSLRRGLAKNIQYF.

V and J are TRBV7-8 and TRBJ1-6; D is undetermined. Germline CDR1 reads SGHVS; CDR2 reads FQNEAQ. The V end lost 5 bases, the J end lost 0 bases, and 5 bases lay between the germline ends. The CDR3 extends over 14 amino acids. The CDR3 DNA sequence: TGTGCCAGCAGCCAGAGCTCCTATAATTCACCCCTCCACTTT. This encodes CASSQSSYNSPLHF.

The chain combines TRBV5-1 with TRBJ2-7; D gene uncertain. Germline V gene data show CDR1 as SGHRS and CDR2 as YFSETQ. The CDR3 runs to 14 residues. V dropped 1 base and J dropped 0 bases, with 8 bases sitting between them. CDR3 sequence: CASSLTASSYEQYF. CDR3 bases: TGCGCCAGCAGCTTGACAGCATCCTCCTACGAGCAGTACTTC.

The rearrangement joins TRBV24-1 to TRBJ1-2; D may be TRBD1 (6 bases). CDR1 and CDR2 from the germline V gene are KGHDR and SFDVKD. This CDR3 is 15 amino acids long. V lost 4 bases, J lost 9 bases, and 20 bases lay in between. CDR3: CATSDSVDRTDSYTF. For the CDR3, the DNA is TGTGCCACCAGTGACTCCGTGGACAGAACTGATAGCTACACCTTC.

The chain links TRBV11-2 to TRBJ1-3; 9 bases align to TRBD1. Germline V gene sequence: CDR1 SGHAT, CDR2 FQNNGV. Trimming took 6 bases from V and 5 from J; bases not matched to a gene: 11. The length of the CDR3 is 16 residues. CDR3 protein: CASRTTVGTGRNTIYF. The CDR3 coding sequence is TGTGCCAGCAGAACTACGGTGGGGACAGGGAGAAACACCATATATTTT.

Comments on this clone: Other DNA sequences from this sample encode an identical CDR3 as well. Written as DNA, the CDR3 is TGTGCCAGCTCACCTGGGACAGACTACGAGCAGTACTTC. Translating it yields CASSPGTDYEQYF. The chain employs TRBV18 and TRBJ2-7, with 7 bases matching TRBD1. V lost 3 bases, J lost 3 bases, and 2 bases stayed unmatched. Germline CDR1 is KGHSH and CDR2 is LQKENI. The CDR3 runs 13 residues.

The CDR3 DNA reads TGCGCCAGCAGCCTGAGGTCAGGGGGAACCGGGGAGCTGTTTTTT. This sequence encodes CASSLRSGGTGELFF. V is TRBV4-1 and J is TRBJ2-2; TRBD1 aligns across 7 bases. Germline CDR1 and CDR2: MGHRA and YSYEKL. This CDR3 comprises 15 residues. With V trimmed by 4 bases and J by 5 bases, 7 bases remained unmatched.

This clone was counted a few times. This chain joins TRBV6-1 and TRBJ2-2, with unresolved D. V was cut by 1 base and J by 3 bases, with 6 bases left in between. Per germline, CDR1 MNHNS and CDR2 SASEGT. The CDR3 is 14 amino acids. The CDR3 sequence: CASSEGGHTGELFF. The CDR3 nucleotides read TGTGCCAGCAGTGAAGGTGGGCACACCGGGGAGCTGTTTTTT.

The V gene is TRBV11-2, the J gene TRBJ1-1; D gene unclear. This CDR3 is built from 14 residues. Trimming pared 5 bases from V and 4 bases from J, leaving 14 bases between. The germline gives CDR1 SGHAT, CDR2 FQNNGV. CDR3 sequence (DNA): TGTGCCAGCAGCCCTTACGGTTTTGGCACTGAAGCTTTCTTT. This translates into CASSPYGFGTEAFF.

The chain employs TRBV5-1 and TRBJ2-3, with 12 bases aligning to TRBD2. Per germline, CDR1 SGHRS and CDR2 YFSETQ. The V and J ends lost 3 bases and 4 bases, in that order; junction bases with no gene match: 9. The CDR3 has 17 residues. CDR3 amino acids: CASSSLTSGGVADTQYF. In DNA form, the CDR3 reads TGCGCCAGCAGCTCCCTGACTAGCGGGGGTGTCGCAGATACGCAGTATTTT. Filled out from reference TRBV5-1 and TRBJ2-3, the complete variable domain reads KAGVTQTPRYLIKTRGQQVTLSCSPISGHRSVSWYQQTPGQGLQFLFEYFSETQRNKGNFPGRFSGRQFSNSRSEMNVSTLELGDSALYLCASSSLTSGGVADTQYFGPGTRLTVL.

The gene calls are TRBV3-1 (or the pseudogene TRBV3-2) and TRBJ2-7, with D possibly matching TRBD2 (5 bases). Germline V gene data show CDR1 as LGHDT and CDR2 as YNNKEL (reference sequence). CDR3 length equals 14 residues. The V end was cut by 2 bases, the J end by 2 bases, with 10 bases between. The CDR3 DNA reads TGTGCCAGCAGCCAAATCGGGGTCACCTACGAGCAGTACTTC. The encoded protein is CASSQIGVTYEQYF.

This chain uses TRBV6-5 with TRBJ2-7; TRBD1 agrees at 7 bases. CDR1 is MNHEY, CDR2 SVGAGI, per germline. J lost 3 bases, V lost 2 bases, and 10 bases had no gene match. There are 16 residues in the CDR3. The CDR3 here is CASSYKGQAEVYEQYF. CDR3 sequence (DNA): TGTGCCAGCAGTTACAAAGGACAGGCAGAAGTCTACGAGCAGTACTTC.

This rearrangement joins TRBV3-1 (or the pseudogene TRBV3-2) to TRBJ1-4; 7 bases align to TRBD1. This CDR3 is 12 amino acids long. Germline V gene sequence: CDR1 LGHDT, CDR2 YNNKEL (reference sequence). Trimming took 3 bases from V and 10 from J; bases not matched to a gene: 2. The CDR3 DNA sequence: TGTGCCAGCAGCCATTGGGACAGAAAACTGTTTTTT. Residues: CASSHWDRKLFF.

The chain has TRBV12-3 or TRBV12-4 and TRBJ1-5; D uncertain. The CDR3 covers 13 residues. V lost 4 bases and J 5 bases, leaving 9 bases between the germline ends. CDR3 sequence (DNA): TGTGCCAGCAGTTCCCGGGGTTATCAGCCCCAGCATTTT. Its translation is CASSSRGYQPQHF.

This chain uses TRBV2 with TRBJ2-5, with D hard to call. This CDR3 has 11 amino acids. V lost 5 bases and J lost 2, with 3 bases in between. The V gene's germline CDR1 is SNHLY and CDR2 FYNNEI. CDR3 DNA sequence: TGTGCCAGCAGTCCGCAAGAGACCCAGTACTTC. Protein sequence: CASSPQETQYF. The variable domain in full, with the rest retrieved from reference TRBV2 and TRBJ2-5, is EPEVTQTPSHQVTQMGQEVILRCVPISNHLYFYWYRQILGQKVEFLVSFYNNEISEKSEIFDDQFSVERPDGSNFTLKIRSTKLEDSAMYFCASSPQETQYFGPGTRLLVL.

J is TRBJ2-1 and V is TRBV7-2; 8 bases align to TRBD1. CDR3 length: 15 residues. J lost 2 bases, V lost 2 bases, and 2 bases had no gene match. Germline V gene lookup returns CDR1 SGHTA and CDR2 FQGNSA. For the CDR3, the DNA is TGTGCCAGCAGCTTACAGGGGGCGGCCTACAATGAGCAGTTCTTC. It yields the protein CASSLQGAAYNEQFF.

This clone is a singleton in its sample. The chain recombines TRBV5-1 with TRBJ2-7, with 8 bases lining up with TRBD1. From germline, CDR1 is SGHRS and CDR2 YFSETQ. The V segment lost 3 bases and the J segment 5 bases; nucleotides outside the gene matches: 1. The CDR3 has 12 residues. CDR3 amino acids: CASSWTGNEQYF. The DNA for the CDR3 is TGCGCCAGCAGCTGGACAGGGAACGAGCAGTACTTC.

The chain carries TRBV2 and TRBJ2-7, with TRBD2 matching 8 bases. CDR3 length: 13 residues. Germline V gives CDR1 SNHLY, CDR2 FYNNEI. CDR3 sequence (DNA): TGTGCTCAGCGCGGTAGCGGGACCTACGAGCAGTACTTC. It codes for CAQRGSGTYEQYF.

The DNA of the CDR3 is TGTGCCAGTAGTCTTAACCTGGGGGGGCACTACGAGCAGTACTTC. This translates into CASSLNLGGHYEQYF. V gene TRBV19 combines with J gene TRBJ2-7; D perhaps matches TRBD2 (7 bases). The CDR3 totals 15 residues. Trimming shortened V by 5 bases and J by 3 bases, and 17 bases separated the two germline ends. Germline loops: CDR1 LNHDA, CDR2 SQIVND (reference sequence).

The J gene is TRBJ2-1, the V gene TRBV20-1; D is ambiguous. The V gene's germline CDR1 is DFQATT and CDR2 SNEGSKA (reference sequence). V was trimmed by 1 base and J by 6 bases, leaving 4 bases between them. This CDR3 comprises 11 residues. The CDR3 region is CSARGLNEQFF. In DNA form, the CDR3 reads TGCAGTGCTAGAGGGCTCAATGAGCAGTTCTTC.

The CDR3 nucleotides read TGTGCCAGCAGCTTAGTCTGGGACAGCTACGAGCAGTACTTC. Protein: CASSLVWDSYEQYF. The rearrangement joins TRBV11-2 to TRBJ2-7, with 7 positions matching TRBD1. The CDR3 loop spans 14 amino acids. Germline V lookup: CDR1 SGHAT, CDR2 FQNNGV. With 1 base clipped from V and 3 bases from J, the junction kept 3 bases outside the gene matches.

The chain carries TRBV2 and TRBJ1-2, with 9 bases identical to TRBD1. This CDR3 contains 15 residues. CDR1 is SNHLY and CDR2 is FYNNEI in the germline V gene. V shed 5 bases and J 8 bases; nucleotides not matched to a gene: 12. Written as DNA, the CDR3 is TGTGCCAGCAGTCTTACCCGGGACAGGGTGGAAGGCTACACCTTC. Translating it yields CASSLTRDRVEGYTF.

V and J are TRBV19 and TRBJ1-1; 7 positions agree with TRBD1. CDR3 length: 15 residues. Germline V gives CDR1 LNHDA, CDR2 SQIVND (reference sequence). Germline trimming cut 6 bases from V and 0 bases from J; bases unmatched to any gene: 7. CDR3 bases: TGTGCCAGTAGCCCACAGGGGTTCATGAACACTGAAGCTTTCTTT. This gives the protein CASSPQGFMNTEAFF. The full variable domain, in which reference TRBV19 and TRBJ1-1 provide the parts outside the CDR3, is DGGITQSPKYLFRKEGQNVTLSCEQNLNHDAMYWYRQDPGQGLRLIYYSQIVNDFQKGDIAEGYSVSREKKESFPLTVTSAQKNPTAFYLCASSPQGFMNTEAFFGQGTRLTVV.